These 24 T cell receptor beta chains came from one sample sequenced in a study of cytomegalovirus exposure and HLA in healthy donors. TCRdb's table, derived via immunoSEQ multiplex PCR, lists solely in-frame clones and lacks some. The repertoire consists of about 200,000 clones, with about 79% occurring once and the leading ten covering 10% to 15%. Sequencing was done on a sample of PBMCs. Source of these receptors: a woman in her 30s in good health and CMV-seropositive.

The chain carries TRBV6-5 and TRBJ1-2, with 8 bases that match TRBD1. CDR3 length: 14 residues. V shed 6 bases and J 7 bases; nucleotides not matched to a gene: 10. Germline V gene sequence: CDR1 MNHEY, CDR2 SVGAGI. CDR3 sequence (DNA): TGTGCCAGCAGATCGACAGGGGTTTCGGGTGGCTACACCTTC. It is translated as CASRSTGVSGGYTF.

To note about this clone: Other nucleotide sequences in the sample specify the same CDR3. The rearrangement links TRBV27 to TRBJ2-3; D gene ambiguous. There are 12 residues in the CDR3. The germline gives CDR1 MNHEY, CDR2 SMNVEV (reference sequence). Trimming took 6 bases from V and 2 from J, leaving 6 bases between them. The CDR3 DNA sequence: TGTGCCAGCAGCCCTAACACAGATACGCAGTATTTT. This translates into CASSPNTDTQYF.

The genes are TRBV5-1 and TRBJ1-1; 9 positions agree with TRBD1. CDR1 is SGHRS and CDR2 is YFSETQ in the germline V gene. The trim removed 2 bases at V and 4 bases at J, leaving 9 bases unmatched. The length of the CDR3 is 16 residues. CDR3 sequence (DNA): TGCGCCAGCAGCTTTGCCACAGGGGGCGAGGGCACTGAAGCTTTCTTT. This sequence encodes CASSFATGGEGTEAFF.

The chain uses TRBV5-4 and TRBJ2-7; D is perhaps TRBD2 (8 bases). The CDR3 runs 15 residues. Trimming stripped 0 bases from V and 4 bases from J, with 14 bases between. Germline CDR1 and CDR2: SGHNT and YYREEE (reference sequence). CDR3: CASSLAGGGQYEQYF. DNA for the CDR3: TGTGCCAGCAGCTTGGCCGGGGGGGGACAGTACGAGCAGTACTTC.

The CDR3 DNA follows: TGCGCCAGCAGTTCGGAAGGGGAGGCCGGGGAGCTGTTTTTT. Its translation: CASSSEGEAGELFF. The chain recombines TRBV5-1 with TRBJ2-2; D possibly corresponds to TRBD2 (6 bases). The ends were cut back, 5 bases at V and 6 bases at J, with 14 bases in the middle. The CDR3 length is 14 residues. Looked up from germline, CDR1 is SGHRS and CDR2 is YFSETQ.

This clone was seen just once. J is TRBJ1-5 and V is TRBV2; TRBD1 matches 8 bases. The CDR3 runs to 15 residues. With 6 bases clipped from V and 5 bases from J, the junction kept 9 bases outside the gene matches. Germline V gene data show CDR1 as SNHLY and CDR2 as FYNNEI. The CDR3 bases are TGTGCCAGCAGAGTTGACAGGGGAGGCCATCAGCCCCAGCATTTT. Protein sequence: CASRVDRGGHQPQHF.

The CDR3 here is CATQQGGADNNEQFF. CDR3 DNA sequence: TGTGCCACCCAACAGGGGGGAGCCGATAACAATGAGCAGTTCTTC. This chain connects TRBV28 to TRBJ2-1, with 8 positions matching TRBD1. Germline V gene data show CDR1 as MDHEN and CDR2 as SYDVKM. After removal of 10 bases from V and 5 bases from J, the junction contained 13 bases not matched to a gene. This CDR3 is 15 amino acids long.

The chain joins TRBV5-5 to TRBJ1-1, with a weak D call TRBD1 (5 bases). Germline loops: CDR1 SGHKS, CDR2 YYEKEE (reference sequence). V was trimmed by 2 bases and J by 3 bases, leaving 8 bases between them. CDR3 length equals 13 residues. The CDR3, as DNA: TGTGCCAGCAGCTTCGGGGGTGACACTGAAGCTTTCTTT. Translating it yields CASSFGGDTEAFF.

The chain employs TRBV7-9 and TRBJ1-2; 7 bases agree with TRBD1. CDR1 is SEHNR, CDR2 FQNEAQ, per germline (reference sequence). The CDR3 has 17 amino acids. V lost 5 bases, J lost 7 bases, and 19 bases stayed unmatched. The CDR3 DNA reads TGTGCCAGCAGCACTATGCACTCGGCGGGACAGAGACGTGGCTACACCTTC. Its translation: CASSTMHSAGQRRGYTF.

The chain recombines TRBV5-4 with TRBJ2-2; 7 nucleotides line up with TRBD1. The V and J ends lost 4 bases and 3 bases, in that order; junction bases with no gene match: 6. The CDR3 consists of 15 residues. Germline V gene lookup returns CDR1 SGHNT and CDR2 YYREEE (reference sequence). The CDR3 is CASSKGQPYTGELFF. The DNA for the CDR3 is TGTGCCAGCAGCAAGGGACAGCCCTACACCGGGGAGCTGTTTTTT.

This chain uses TRBV7-8 with TRBJ2-1; TRBD1 is a possible D gene (8 bases). The CDR3 spans 16 residues. From germline, CDR1 is SGHVS and CDR2 FQNEAQ. V lost 0 bases to trimming and J lost 4 bases, with 13 bases between them. The CDR3 loop is CASSLAGGDRYNEQFF. Here the CDR3 DNA reads TGTGCCAGCAGCTTAGCAGGGGGGGACAGGTACAATGAGCAGTTCTTC. The whole variable domain, filled in from reference TRBV7-8 and TRBJ2-1, reads GAGVSQSPRYKVAKRGQDVALRCDPISGHVSLFWYQQALGQGPEFLTYFQNEAQLDKSGLPSDRFFAERPEGSVSTLKIQRTQQEDSAVYLCASSLAGGDRYNEQFFGPGTRLTVL.

For the CDR3, the DNA is TGTGCCAGCAGACGGGACAGGACTGTGGAGACCCAGTACTTC. Amino acids: CASRRDRTVETQYF. V and J are TRBV2 and TRBJ2-5, with 8 bases that match TRBD1. Per the germline V gene, CDR1 is SNHLY and CDR2 is FYNNEI. J gave up 5 bases and V 6 bases, and 8 bases lay outside the gene matches. This CDR3 has 14 amino acids.

The rearrangement joins TRBV5-1 to TRBJ2-3, with 8 bases matching TRBD2. Germline V lookup: CDR1 SGHRS, CDR2 YFSETQ. The CDR3 totals 15 residues. The V gene end was trimmed by 3 bases and the J gene end by 6 bases; junction bases not matched to a gene: 9. The CDR3 sequence is CASSSNPGGADTQYF. CDR3 nucleotide sequence: TGCGCCAGCAGCTCGAATCCGGGGGGGGCGGATACGCAGTATTTT.

A few counts support this clone. The CDR3 DNA sequence: TGTGCCAGCAGTTGGGGAGACCTTTACGAGCAGTACTTC. Its translation is CASSWGDLYEQYF. The chain carries TRBV28 and TRBJ2-7; tentative D call: TRBD2 (5 bases). Germline assignment: CDR1 MDHEN and CDR2 SYDVKM. V was pared by 4 bases and J by 4 bases, with 11 bases between. This CDR3 region has 13 residues.

V gene TRBV7-6 combines with J gene TRBJ2-2, with D possibly TRBD1 on 6 matching bases. CDR1 SGHVS and CDR2 FNYEAQ come from the germline V gene. Trimming took off 1 base at V and 5 bases at J, with 11 bases between the two ends. There are 15 residues in the CDR3. CDR3 sequence (DNA): TGTGCCAGCAGCTTAGACCAGGGGTGGACCGGGGAGCTGTTTTTT. Translating gives CASSLDQGWTGELFF. The full variable domain, completed using reference TRBV7-6 and TRBJ2-2, is GAGVSQSPRYKVTKRGQDVALRCDPISGHVSLYWYRQALGQGPEFLTYFNYEAQQDKSGLPNDRFSAERPEGSISTLTIQRTEQRDSAMYRCASSLDQGWTGELFFGEGSRLTVL.

The chain joins TRBV7-6 to TRBJ2-1; D possibly corresponds to TRBD2 (6 bases). Per germline, CDR1 SGHVS and CDR2 FNYEAQ. The CDR3 length is 17 residues. V dropped 8 bases and J dropped 0 bases, with 20 bases sitting between them. The CDR3, as DNA: TGTGCCAGCCTCCTCCGCACGGAGGGGACCTCCTACAATGAGCAGTTCTTC. This encodes CASLLRTEGTSYNEQFF. Using reference TRBV7-6 and TRBJ2-1 for the parts outside the CDR3, the full variable domain is GAGVSQSPRYKVTKRGQDVALRCDPISGHVSLYWYRQALGQGPEFLTYFNYEAQQDKSGLPNDRFSAERPEGSISTLTIQRTEQRDSAMYRCASLLRTEGTSYNEQFFGPGTRLTVL.

The chain is built from TRBV27 and TRBJ2-6, with D tentatively TRBD2 (6 bases). The CDR3 spans 17 residues. From germline, CDR1 is MNHEY and CDR2 SMNVEV (reference sequence). V was clipped by 4 bases and J by 4 bases, with 17 bases between them. The CDR3: CASSSRGPGAGANVLTF. The CDR3 bases are TGTGCCAGCAGTTCTCGGGGACCGGGAGCGGGGGCCAACGTCCTGACTTTC.

The rearrangement uses TRBV7-8 and TRBJ2-1; D perhaps matches TRBD1 (6 bases). The CDR3 runs 13 residues. Trimming pared 1 base from V and 6 bases from J, leaving 7 bases between. CDR1 is SGHVS and CDR2 is FQNEAQ in the germline V gene. The CDR3 sequence is CASSLGGLNEQFF. DNA of the CDR3: TGTGCCAGCAGCTTAGGGGGGCTCAATGAGCAGTTCTTC. Variable domain in full (rest from reference TRBV7-8 and TRBJ2-1): GAGVSQSPRYKVAKRGQDVALRCDPISGHVSLFWYQQALGQGPEFLTYFQNEAQLDKSGLPSDRFFAERPEGSVSTLKIQRTQQEDSAVYLCASSLGGLNEQFFGPGTRLTVL.

The chain carries TRBV10-3 and TRBJ1-5, with D unresolved. Germline V gives CDR1 ENHRY, CDR2 SYGVKD. The CDR3 spans 12 residues. V was shortened by 5 bases and J by 6 bases, with 8 bases between the two germline ends. Here the CDR3 reads CAISIGSQPQHF. The CDR3 nucleotides are TGTGCCATCAGTATTGGCAGTCAGCCCCAGCATTTT.

This chain links TRBV6-1 with TRBJ2-7; 9 nucleotides align to TRBD1. Trimming at V came to 3 bases and at J to 6 bases, leaving 6 bases not matched to a gene. CDR3 length equals 14 residues. Germline V gene data show CDR1 as MNHNS and CDR2 as SASEGT. CDR3 nucleotide sequence: TGTGCCAGCAGTGAGGACAGGGGACTGCGCGAGCAGTACTTC. Encoded protein: CASSEDRGLREQYF.

This clone was picked up a small number of times. The V gene is TRBV14, the J gene TRBJ2-1; 7 bases fit TRBD1. The CDR3 is 14 amino acids. V shed 4 bases, J shed 9 bases, and the junction held 9 bases outside the gene matches. Germline-derived CDR1 and CDR2 are SGHDN and FVKESK. The CDR3 spells CASSLLDRALEQFF. DNA for the CDR3: TGTGCCAGCAGCCTCCTTGACAGGGCCCTTGAGCAGTTCTTC.

The J gene is TRBJ1-1, the V gene TRBV27; D gene ambiguous. The CDR3 covers 14 residues. V was trimmed by 10 bases and J by 4 bases, leaving 19 bases between them. Germline CDR1 and CDR2: MNHEY and SMNVEV (reference sequence). The DNA for the CDR3 is TGTGCCATCAAGGAGGGCGGCTACCTCACTGAAGCTTTCTTT. This sequence encodes CAIKEGGYLTEAFF.

V and J are TRBV28 and TRBJ1-5; D unresolved. Trimming took off 3 bases at V and 7 bases at J, with 4 bases between the two ends. The germline gives CDR1 MDHEN, CDR2 SYDVKM. The CDR3 loop spans 11 amino acids. In DNA form, the CDR3 reads TGTGCCAGCAGTTTGGGCCAGCCCCAGCATTTT. Its translation: CASSLGQPQHF.

The rearrangement links TRBV28 to TRBJ1-1, with 7 bases that match TRBD1. With 6 bases clipped from V and 5 bases from J, the junction kept 15 bases outside the gene matches. CDR3 size: 16 residues. Per germline, CDR1 MDHEN and CDR2 SYDVKM. The CDR3 nucleotides are TGTGCCAGCAGACTACAGGGGCGAGGGACGGGAACTGAAGCTTTCTTT. Protein sequence: CASRLQGRGTGTEAFF.